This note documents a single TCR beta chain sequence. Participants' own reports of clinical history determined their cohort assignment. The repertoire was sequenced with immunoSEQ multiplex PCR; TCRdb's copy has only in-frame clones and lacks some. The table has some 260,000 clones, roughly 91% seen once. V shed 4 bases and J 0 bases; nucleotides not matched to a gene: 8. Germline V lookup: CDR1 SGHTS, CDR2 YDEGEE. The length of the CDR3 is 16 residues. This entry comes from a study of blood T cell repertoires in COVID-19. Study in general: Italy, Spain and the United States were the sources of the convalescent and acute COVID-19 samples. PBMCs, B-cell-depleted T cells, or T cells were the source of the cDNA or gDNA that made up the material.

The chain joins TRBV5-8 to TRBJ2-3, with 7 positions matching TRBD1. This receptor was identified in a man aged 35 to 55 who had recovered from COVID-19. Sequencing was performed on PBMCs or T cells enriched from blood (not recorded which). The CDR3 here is CASSPGRGRSTDTQYF. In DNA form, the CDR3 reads TGTGCCAGCAGCCCCGGTAGGGGGCGTAGCACAGATACGCAGTATTTT.